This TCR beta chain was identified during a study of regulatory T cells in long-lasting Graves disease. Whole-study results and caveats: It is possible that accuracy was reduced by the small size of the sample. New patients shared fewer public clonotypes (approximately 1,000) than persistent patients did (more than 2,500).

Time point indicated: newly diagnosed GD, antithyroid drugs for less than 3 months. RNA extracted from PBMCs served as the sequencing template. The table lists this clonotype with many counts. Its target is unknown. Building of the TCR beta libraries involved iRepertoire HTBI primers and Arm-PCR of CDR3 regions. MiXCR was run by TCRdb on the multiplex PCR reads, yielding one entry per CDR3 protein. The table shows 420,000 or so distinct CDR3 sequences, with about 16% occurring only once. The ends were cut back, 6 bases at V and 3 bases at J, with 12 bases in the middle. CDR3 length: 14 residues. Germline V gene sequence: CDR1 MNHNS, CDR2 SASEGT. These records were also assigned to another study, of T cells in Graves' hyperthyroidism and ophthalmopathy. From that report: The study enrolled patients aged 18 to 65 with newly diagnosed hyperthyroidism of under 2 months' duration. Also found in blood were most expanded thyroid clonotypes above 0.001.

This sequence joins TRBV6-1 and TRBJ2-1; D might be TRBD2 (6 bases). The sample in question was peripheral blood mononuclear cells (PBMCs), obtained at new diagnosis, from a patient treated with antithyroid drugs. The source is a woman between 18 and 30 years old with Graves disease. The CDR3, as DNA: TGTGCCAGCAGGACTAGAATGTACTACAATGAGCAGTTCTTC. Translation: CASRTRMYYNEQFF.